This is a list of T cell receptor beta chains from one sample in a study of control samples from healthy donors and cancer patients. Assay used: immunoSEQ multiplex PCR; TCRdb lists only in-frame clones, some missing. Altogether around 130,000 clones are present, more than 85% being singletons, with the ten largest covering 1.5% to 2%. Material: PBMCs. Every receptor here comes from a man between 50 and 59 years old with head and neck cancer. Each CDR3 is given with its conserved first and last residue. A D gene is named only where the DNA matches it firmly.

d_call,v_call,cdr3_length,cdr3_aa
TRBD1,TRBV6-5,15,CASKDRDRGTDEQYF
-,TRBV7-3,15,CASRLRGGPANTQYF
TRBD1,TRBV3-1/TRBV3-2,15,CASSHWDRLNTGYTF
-,TRBV5-1,11,CASSFGGTQYF
TRBD1,TRBV10-3,13,CAIKGQGGNEQFF
TRBD2,TRBV5-1,16,CASSRGGLAGGNEQFF
-,TRBV12-3/TRBV12-4,13,CAVRFGGHTEAFF
TRBD1,TRBV28,15,CASSIQGAINEKLFF
-,TRBV21-1,18,CASSGGGQLFRNPGELFF
-,TRBV3-1/TRBV3-2,13,CASSQEGTDTQYF
-,TRBV29-1,10,CSAFADEQYF
TRBD1,TRBV7-9,14,CASSLGTGGNEQYF
TRBD2,TRBV6-5,16,CASSYSGAGGPDTQYF
TRBD1,TRBV6-6,15,CASSFIGTGKIGYTF
TRBD1,TRBV24-1,16,CATSDSRDRGLWGYTF
-,TRBV7-2,15,CASSFQATLSGELFF
-,TRBV7-6,16,CASTQGGGSHSYEQYF
-,TRBV19,13,CASSSTMNTEAFF
-,TRBV2,13,CASRIGRNSPLHF
-,TRBV4-2,16,CASTRGGSGTNEKLFF
-,TRBV6-5,15,CASGRGLGGQETQYF
TRBD1,TRBV27,17,CASSFPTGQTRTGELFF
-,TRBV30,12,CAWSYGAWGYTF
-,TRBV10-3,14,CAISADSVYNEQFF
-,TRBV5-6,14,CASSLAAPNQPQHF
TRBD1,TRBV2,14,CASKGQGVTYEQYF
TRBD1,TRBV9,15,CASSVATGANTEAFF
-,TRBV27,14,CASSSHRFRQPQHF
-,TRBV5-1,16,CASSLRDRRNTGELFF
-,TRBV19,12,CASSIQPSQAFF
-,TRBV4-3,15,CASSQDRRDPGELFF
-,TRBV20-1,10,CSASSETQYF
-,TRBV7-9,14,CASSRIVGANVLTF
TRBD1,TRBV18,16,CASSPTRQGAGNEQFF
-,TRBV4-1,15,CASSDAWGVNQPQHF
-,TRBV7-3,13,CASSKGGSYEQYF
TRBD1,TRBV5-4,14,CASSGGQVIYGYTF
TRBD2,TRBV6-5,14,CATTLAGGTYEQYF
-,TRBV7-6,14,CASSLGVGDTEAFF
-,TRBV7-2,14,CASSLSGSYAEAFF
-,TRBV9,16,CASSVTPGPPNEKLFF
-,TRBV2,13,CASVPDGPRGYTF
-,TRBV6-2/TRBV6-3,15,CASSYGGTGNQPQHF
-,TRBV9,13,CASSNRDGYGYTF
-,TRBV7-9,18,CASSSDWNKDGIEYEQYF